Given below is one T cell receptor beta chain in context. This record comes from a study of blood T cell repertoires in COVID-19. TCRdb's table, derived via immunoSEQ multiplex PCR, lists solely in-frame clones and lacks some. Among approximately 250,000 clones listed, approximately 79% were seen once. The sequence was obtained from a man between 25 and 39 years old with acute COVID-19. The material sequenced was PBMCs or T cells enriched from blood (not recorded which).

This CDR3 is CASSLTSEATGELFF. CDR3 sequence (DNA): TGTGCCAGCAGCTTAACAAGTGAGGCGACCGGGGAGCTGTTTTTT. The rearrangement links TRBV7-3 to TRBJ2-2; no clear D. In germline, CDR1 is SGHTA, CDR2 FQGTGA. Trimming stripped 0 bases from V and 5 bases from J, with 10 bases between. The CDR3 is made up of 15 amino acids.